This T cell receptor (beta chain) was observed in a study of monozygotic twins with inflammatory bowel disease. For each CDR3 protein, TCRdb gives one entry from its re-call of the 5' RACE reads, without DNA. This listing includes 200,000 to 250,000 distinct CDR3 sequences. Sequenced sample: blood. The TCR originated in a human donor with ulcerative colitis or Crohn's disease, or a healthy co-twin of an affected twin (not recorded which).

CDR3 residues: CASSLYGSVGASGYTF. The rearrangement links TRBV5-8 to TRBJ1-2. Germline loops: CDR1 SGHTS, CDR2 YDEGEE. The CDR3 contains 16 residues.